Listed below are T cell receptor beta chains from one sample, sequenced in a study of blood T cell repertoires in COVID-19. Using immunoSEQ multiplex PCR, the repertoire was profiled, and TCRdb retains in-frame clones only, with some absent. Of around 110,000 clones listed, 90% were seen once; the top ten hold 1.5% to 2%. Input material: peripheral blood. The receptors derive from a human donor with active COVID-19. The donor label of this sample is uncertain. Each CDR3 is given with its conserved first and last residue. Fields, in order: clone size, V gene, J gene, CDR3 protein. The size of a clone is reported for some rows only, either as once, few or many, or as a class for expanded clones.

clone_size: .
v_call: TRBV6-6
j_call: TRBJ1-1
cdr3_aa: CASSYSAGGQEAFF

clone_size: .
v_call: TRBV11-2
j_call: TRBJ1-1
cdr3_aa: CASSLDSNTEAFF

clone_size: .
v_call: TRBV4-3
j_call: TRBJ1-2
cdr3_aa: CASSREEGARGYTF

clone_size: few
v_call: TRBV5-5
j_call: TRBJ2-5
cdr3_aa: CASRLLKGNQETQYF

clone_size: few
v_call: TRBV5-4
j_call: TRBJ1-2
cdr3_aa: CASSLQGVDNYGYTF

clone_size: .
v_call: TRBV19
j_call: TRBJ1-6
cdr3_aa: CASSQDKHSPLHF

clone_size: .
v_call: TRBV15
j_call: TRBJ2-3
cdr3_aa: CATAAGGPAGTDTQYF

clone_size: .
v_call: TRBV28
j_call: TRBJ2-7
cdr3_aa: CASSPSVRQYF

clone_size: few
v_call: TRBV6-5
j_call: TRBJ1-1
cdr3_aa: CASSYSPGAEAFF

clone_size: .
v_call: TRBV7-9
j_call: TRBJ2-7
cdr3_aa: CASSSRGTGGIYEQYF

clone_size: .
v_call: TRBV2
j_call: TRBJ2-5
cdr3_aa: CASSEQLTSGVWAETQYF

clone_size: .
v_call: TRBV5-5
j_call: TRBJ2-5
cdr3_aa: CASSLGASGRQETQYF

clone_size: .
v_call: TRBV5-8
j_call: TRBJ2-3
cdr3_aa: CASSLDRATDTQYF

clone_size: .
v_call: TRBV5-5
j_call: TRBJ1-4
cdr3_aa: CASSFRLTLRGNEKLFF

clone_size: .
v_call: TRBV12-5
j_call: TRBJ2-7
cdr3_aa: CASGLSGPGVQYF

clone_size: .
v_call: TRBV28
j_call: TRBJ2-2
cdr3_aa: CASRDRAIGGELFF

clone_size: .
v_call: TRBV6-2/TRBV6-3
j_call: TRBJ2-2
cdr3_aa: CASSLGGGTGELFF

clone_size: .
v_call: TRBV3-1/TRBV3-2
j_call: TRBJ2-7
cdr3_aa: CASSQLGLEQYF

clone_size: .
v_call: TRBV6-1
j_call: TRBJ2-5
cdr3_aa: CASSENYAGPGETQYF

clone_size: once
v_call: TRBV9
j_call: TRBJ1-3
cdr3_aa: CASSVEPGALGGNTIYF

clone_size: .
v_call: TRBV6-2/TRBV6-3
j_call: TRBJ2-1
cdr3_aa: CASSLSRAFYNEQFF

clone_size: .
v_call: TRBV19
j_call: TRBJ1-2
cdr3_aa: CAVGSYGYTF

clone_size: few
v_call: TRBV6-6
j_call: TRBJ1-2
cdr3_aa: CASSYSEGSGGYGYTF

clone_size: .
v_call: TRBV6-2/TRBV6-3
j_call: TRBJ2-7
cdr3_aa: CASSEDITYEQYF

clone_size: .
v_call: TRBV28
j_call: TRBJ1-5
cdr3_aa: CASRFAGGGSWNQPQHF

clone_size: .
v_call: TRBV25-1
j_call: TRBJ2-3
cdr3_aa: CASSERGLDTQYF